The 30 T cell receptor beta chains in this list originate from one sample, sequenced in a study of CD8 T cells in ankylosing spondylitis (dated by TCRdb to about 2017). Libraries were built with 5' RACE. Data came from an Illumina HiSeq 2500. The public reads were run again by TCRdb, first through fastp at Q25 and then through MiXCR, and only productive beta chains were kept. Duplicate CDR3 protein sequences are folded into a single record with the most common DNA and genes. Present in this sample are some 87,000 distinct CDR3 sequences, about 9% of which were seen just once. The top ten clones comprise under 6% of the sample. Specimen: blood, either unsorted or a sorted T cell fraction (not recorded which). All receptors derive from a male donor with ankylosing spondylitis or in good health (not recorded which).

In its sample, this clonotype was seen many times. The CDR3 protein is CASSSGTSRETQYF. The CDR3 DNA is TGTGCCAGCAGCTCGGGGACTAGCCGGGAGACCCAGTACTTC. V is TRBV13 and J is TRBJ2-5; 9 bases line up with TRBD2. J lost 5 bases, V lost 4 bases, and 5 bases had no gene match. The CDR3 length is 14 residues. The germline CDR1 and CDR2 sequences are PRHDT and FYEKMQ (reference sequence).

In its sample, this clonotype was seen many times. The rearrangement links TRBV20-1 to TRBJ2-7, with a possible D match to TRBD2 (5 bases). V lost 2 bases and J 7 bases, leaving 15 bases between the germline ends. Germline V gene sequence: CDR1 DFQATT, CDR2 SNEGSKA (reference sequence). The CDR3 extends over 13 amino acids. For the CDR3, the DNA is TGCAGTGCTAGAACGCTTGTGGACTGGGAGCAGTACTTC. It translates to CSARTLVDWEQYF.

The J gene is TRBJ2-7, the V gene TRBV7-2, with 8 bases lining up with TRBD2. Germline V gene sequence: CDR1 SGHTA, CDR2 FQGNSA. The CDR3 runs to 15 residues. Trimming at V came to 4 bases and at J to 4 bases, leaving 9 bases not matched to a gene. As DNA, the CDR3 is TGTGCCAGCAGCTCAGGACTAGCCCGGGCTTACGAGCAGTACTTC. Translated, it gives CASSSGLARAYEQYF.

This clonotype showed up many times. The CDR3 DNA is TGTGCCAGCAGCCCTCCGGGACAAATATTCGAGCAGTACTTC. As protein: CASSPPGQIFEQYF. The V gene is TRBV6-2 or TRBV6-3, the J gene TRBJ2-7; TRBD1 might be the D (6 bases). The CDR3 sequence is 14 residues long. Germline V gene sequence: CDR1 MNHEY, CDR2 SVGEGT. V lost 6 bases and J lost 6, with 18 bases in between.

The chain uses TRBV7-2 and TRBJ2-2, with D tentatively TRBD1 (6 bases). This CDR3 contains 16 residues. The germline V gene has CDR1 SGHTA and CDR2 FQGNSA. Trimming left V 5 bases short and J 0 bases short, with 13 bases between. In DNA, the CDR3 is TGTGCCAGCAGCCTTTGGACAGCACCGAACACCGGGGAGCTGTTTTTT. It translates to CASSLWTAPNTGELFF.

This clonotype was picked up many times. This sequence joins TRBV5-1 and TRBJ1-5, with no clear D. Per germline, CDR1 SGHRS and CDR2 YFSETQ. Between the trimmed V and J ends, which lost 0 bases and 4 bases, there was a span of 11 bases. The CDR3 loop spans 15 amino acids. CDR3 sequence reads: CASSLEGAGNQPQHF. The CDR3 nucleotides read TGCGCCAGCAGCTTGGAGGGAGCCGGTAATCAGCCCCAGCATTTT.

This chain joins TRBV12-3 or TRBV12-4 and TRBJ2-7, with D unresolved. This CDR3 has 13 amino acids. The germline V and J ends were trimmed by 7 bases and 3 bases, with 13 bases remaining between them. CDR3 loop: CASNKRAVYEQYF. The CDR3 DNA reads as TGTGCCAGCAACAAAAGGGCAGTCTACGAGCAGTACTTC.

This clonotype was observed at least ten times. J is TRBJ1-1 and V is TRBV6-5; D ambiguous. The CDR3 runs 12 residues. V lost 4 bases and J 7 bases, leaving 10 bases between the germline ends. Germline V gene data show CDR1 as MNHEY and CDR2 as SVGAGI. For the CDR3, the DNA is TGTGCCAGCAGTTTCCCGGGAGTTGAAGCTTTCTTT. Its protein is CASSFPGVEAFF.

The rearrangement uses TRBV7-3 and TRBJ2-7; 9 bases fit TRBD1. The CDR3 has 15 amino acids. The trim removed 5 bases at V and 7 bases at J, leaving 12 bases unmatched. The V gene's germline CDR1 is SGHTA and CDR2 FQGTGA. CDR3 protein: CASSPTSGQGREQYF. The DNA of the CDR3 is TGTGCCAGCAGCCCGACCTCGGGACAGGGTCGAGAGCAGTACTTC.

This clonotype has at least ten counts. This sequence joins TRBV7-2 and TRBJ1-2; the D is unclear. Germline CDR1 is SGHTA and CDR2 is FQGNSA. CDR3 length: 15 amino acids. Trimming left V 1 base short and J 3 bases short, with 12 bases between. The CDR3 loop reads CASSLEEHRDYGYTF. CDR3 in DNA: TGTGCCAGCAGCTTAGAGGAGCACCGGGACTATGGCTACACCTTC. The full variable domain, in which reference TRBV7-2 and TRBJ1-2 provide the parts outside the CDR3, is GAGVSQSPSNKVTEKGKDVELRCDPISGHTALYWYRQSLGQGLEFLIYFQGNSAPDKSGLPSDRFSAERTGGSVSTLTIQRTQQEDSAVYLCASSLEEHRDYGYTFGSGTRLTVV.

There are many counts of this clonotype. The gene calls are TRBV5-1 and TRBJ2-6, with TRBD1 as a possible D gene (5 bases). Germline V gene data show CDR1 as SGHRS and CDR2 as YFSETQ. The CDR3 length is 17 residues. V was pared by 0 bases and J by 2 bases, with 12 bases between. CDR3: CASSLEGAAPGANVLTF. DNA for the CDR3: TGCGCCAGCAGCTTGGAAGGGGCAGCCCCTGGGGCCAACGTCCTGACTTTC.

Many counts were recorded for this clonotype. The chain is built from TRBV29-1 and TRBJ2-1; the D call may be TRBD1 or TRBD2 (5 bases each). CDR3 length: 12 residues. V was clipped by 6 bases and J by 16 bases, with 22 bases between them. Per germline, CDR1 SQVTM and CDR2 ANQGSEA. The CDR3 sequence is CSVGDPTTIFFF. The CDR3 nucleotides are TGCAGCGTCGGGGACCCCACTACAATTTTCTTCTTC.

This sequence joins TRBV12-3 or TRBV12-4 and TRBJ2-1; 7 positions agree with TRBD2. This CDR3 contains 22 residues. J lost 0 bases, V lost 3 bases, and 23 bases had no gene match. This CDR3 is CASSFDFWRLADKPSSYNEQFF. CDR3 sequence (DNA): TGTGCCAGCAGTTTTGACTTTTGGCGACTAGCCGATAAGCCTAGCTCCTACAATGAGCAGTTCTTC.

This clonotype came up many times. Sequence at one end of the junction differs from germline and may be a read error. The chain's CDR3 is CIVGVAGGLDNEQFF. Here the CDR3 DNA reads TGCATCGTTGGGGTTGCGGGAGGTCTCGACAATGAGCAGTTCTTC. The gene calls are TRBV29-1 and TRBJ2-1, with 8 bases fitting TRBD2. The CDR3 runs to 15 residues. CDR1 and CDR2 (germline): SQVTM, ANQGSEA.

This clonotype was seen repeatedly, ten times or more. The chain recombines TRBV20-1 with TRBJ2-5; 7 nucleotides match TRBD1. The trim removed 0 bases at V and 5 bases at J, leaving 15 bases unmatched. Germline V gene sequence: CDR1 DFQATT, CDR2 SNEGSKA (reference sequence). This CDR3 is built from 17 residues. CDR3 sequence reads: CSARDRGAGGSWETQYF. CDR3 in DNA: TGCAGTGCTAGAGATCGTGGTGCAGGGGGATCGTGGGAGACCCAGTACTTC.

This clonotype was counted many times. The chain couples TRBV29-1 to TRBJ1-5; D may be TRBD1 (5 bases). V shed 7 bases and J shed 1 base, with 14 bases lying between them. From germline, CDR1 is SQVTM and CDR2 ANQGSEA. There are 14 residues in the CDR3. CDR3 in DNA: TGCAGCGCCGGGGACTCAGGGAGCAATCAGCCCCAGCATTTT. Residues: CSAGDSGSNQPQHF.

In its sample, this clonotype was seen a few times. The CDR3 sequence is CASTRGYGTTNTGELFF. The CDR3 DNA reads as TGTGCCAGCACGAGAGGGTACGGGACAACGAACACCGGGGAGCTGTTTTTT. The rearrangement uses TRBV11-1 and TRBJ2-2, with D perhaps matching TRBD1 (6 bases). Germline loops: CDR1 SGHAT, CDR2 FQDESV (reference sequence). CDR3 length: 17 amino acids. Trimming cost V 7 bases and J 0 bases, with 18 bases left between them. Full variable domain (missing parts from reference TRBV11-1 and TRBJ2-2): EAEVAQSPRYKITEKSQAVAFWCDPISGHATLYWYRQILGQGPELLVQFQDESVVDDSQLPKDRFSAERLKGVDSTLKIQPAELGDSAMYLCASTRGYGTTNTGELFFGEGSRLTVL.

This chain connects TRBV14 to TRBJ2-1; possible D gene TRBD2, 5 bases. The CDR3 is 16 residues long. Trimming removed 0 bases at V and 2 bases at J, with 11 bases between. In germline, CDR1 is SGHDN, CDR2 FVKESK. The CDR3 nucleotides are TGTGCCAGCAGCCAAGATCTCGGGGTACCCTACAATGAGCAGTTCTTC. It yields the protein CASSQDLGVPYNEQFF.

This clonotype was recorded at least ten times. The chain links TRBV5-6 to TRBJ2-5; TRBD2 aligns across 9 bases. The CDR3 extends over 17 amino acids. The V gene end was trimmed by 0 bases and the J gene end by 5 bases; junction bases not matched to a gene: 11. The germline gives CDR1 SGHDT, CDR2 YYEEEE. The CDR3 reads CASSLASSGVTRETQYF. The CDR3, as DNA: TGTGCCAGCAGCTTGGCCTCTAGCGGGGTGACGCGGGAGACCCAGTACTTC.

This clonotype was counted at least ten times. The chain links TRBV29-1 to TRBJ1-4; TRBD1 is a possible D gene (5 bases). The ends were cut back, 6 bases at V and 8 bases at J, with 13 bases in the middle. This CDR3 comprises 12 residues. Germline V lookup: CDR1 SQVTM, CDR2 ANQGSEA. The CDR3 DNA sequence: TGCAGCGTCCGACTGGGGCGGGAAAAACTGTTTTTT. It translates to CSVRLGREKLFF. The full variable domain, its missing parts supplied by reference TRBV29-1 and TRBJ1-4, is SAVISQKPSRDICQRGTSLTIQCQVDSQVTMMFWYRQQPGQSLTLIATANQGSEATYESGFVIDKFPISRPNLTFSTLTVSNMSPEDSSIYLCSVRLGREKLFFGSGTQLSVL.

The J gene is TRBJ2-7, the V gene TRBV7-8, with 7 bases lining up with TRBD2. V shed 1 base and J 7 bases; nucleotides not matched to a gene: 4. CDR1 SGHVS and CDR2 FQNEAQ come from the germline V gene. The CDR3 runs to 13 residues. The CDR3 loop reads CASSLGGGSEQYF. The CDR3, as DNA: TGTGCCAGCAGCTTAGGGGGGGGTTCGGAGCAGTACTTC.

The chain is built from TRBV19 and TRBJ2-1; 8 nucleotides agree with TRBD1. The V and J ends lost 5 bases and 8 bases, in that order; junction bases with no gene match: 2. The CDR3 totals 12 residues. CDR1 LNHDA and CDR2 SQIVND come from the germline V gene (reference sequence). This CDR3 reads CASSPQGDEQFF. CDR3 nucleotides: TGTGCCAGTAGTCCACAGGGGGATGAGCAGTTCTTC.

This clonotype showed up many times. The genes are TRBV10-3 and TRBJ2-5; D unclear. Germline assignment: CDR1 ENHRY and CDR2 SYGVKD. Trimming pared 6 bases from V and 2 bases from J, leaving 10 bases between. The CDR3 loop spans 13 amino acids. The CDR3 DNA reads as TGTGCCATCAGACCAGGAGCACAAGAGACCCAGTACTTC. Protein: CAIRPGAQETQYF.

This clonotype has at least ten counts. The rearrangement links TRBV2 to TRBJ2-1, with a tentative D call TRBD1 (5 bases). The CDR3 consists of 15 residues. The germline V gene has CDR1 SNHLY and CDR2 FYNNEI. V lost 1 base and J 0 bases, leaving 7 bases between the germline ends. The CDR3 spells CASSEDRSSYNEQFF. In DNA, the CDR3 is TGTGCCAGCAGTGAAGACAGGAGCTCCTACAATGAGCAGTTCTTC. The variable domain in full, completed from reference TRBV2 and TRBJ2-1, reads EPEVTQTPSHQVTQMGQEVILRCVPISNHLYFYWYRQILGQKVEFLVSFYNNEISEKSEIFDDQFSVERPDGSNFTLKIRSTKLEDSAMYFCASSEDRSSYNEQFFGPGTRLTVL.

This clonotype was seen many times. V and J are TRBV6-4 and TRBJ1-2; no reliable D call. V was cut by 0 bases and J by 6 bases, with 14 bases left in between. This CDR3 comprises 15 residues. Germline V lookup: CDR1 MRHNA, CDR2 SNTAGT. CDR3 nucleotides: TGTGCCAGCAGTGACTCCCCTTTCGGCCGTGATGGCTACACCTTC. This codes for CASSDSPFGRDGYTF.

The chain joins TRBV2 to TRBJ2-4; D may be TRBD2 (6 bases). The CDR3 totals 14 residues. Trimming took 1 base from V and 9 from J, leaving 13 bases between them. CDR1 is SNHLY and CDR2 is FYNNEI in the germline V gene. In DNA, the CDR3 is TGTGCCAGCAGTGAAGAGGGCCCCGGGGGCATTCAGTACTTC. It translates to CASSEEGPGGIQYF.

This chain joins TRBV7-9 and TRBJ1-5, with unresolved D. Per germline, CDR1 SEHNR and CDR2 FQNEAQ (reference sequence). V was cut by 4 bases and J by 7 bases, with 17 bases left in between. CDR3 size: 15 residues. The CDR3: CASSSSSVGSQPQHF. As DNA, the CDR3 is TGTGCCAGCAGCTCAAGCTCAGTGGGCAGCCAGCCCCAGCATTTT.

Details on this clonotype: A much larger clone differs by one base, so this may be a read error. V usage is TRBV7-3 and J usage is TRBJ2-3; D call uncertain. The CDR3 has 14 residues. V was pared by 1 base and J by 1 base, with 6 bases between. Germline assignment: CDR1 SGHTA and CDR2 FQGTGA. The CDR3 sequence: CASSLNVRTDTQYF. In DNA form, the CDR3 reads TGTGCCAGCAGCTTAAACGTCCGCACAGATACGCAGTATTTT.

A note on this clonotype: This may be a read error, as it is one base from a much larger clone. V is TRBV3-1 and J is TRBJ2-3; either TRBD1 or TRBD2 may supply D (5 bases each). The germline CDR1 and CDR2 sequences are LGHDT and YNNKEL (reference sequence). The CDR3 is 19 amino acids. Trimming took off 2 bases at V and 1 base at J, with 22 bases between the two ends. The CDR3 loop reads CASSQRKGVGAARTDTQYF. The CDR3, as DNA: TGTGCCAGCAGCCAACGAAAAGGGGTTGGAGCGGCCCGCACAGATACGCAGTATTTT.

This clonotype has ten or more counts. V and J are TRBV9 and TRBJ2-2; D unclear. V gave up 2 bases and J gave up 0 bases, with 14 bases separating them. CDR3 length: 17 amino acids. Per the germline V gene, CDR1 is SGDLS and CDR2 is YYNGEE. The CDR3 DNA follows: TGTGCCAGCAGCGTTGGAATCGGCCCGACGAACACCGGGGAGCTGTTTTTT. Translating it yields CASSVGIGPTNTGELFF.